The clone carrying this T cell receptor beta chain was counted a few times. Its antigen is unidentified. The entry originates in a study of early T cells in non-severe SARS-CoV-2 infection. Study-wide context: Alpha and beta chains were unpaired, from unsorted whole-blood bulk RNA.

Study outcomes and limitations: Private and CD4 specificities were missed by VDJdb matching, skewed to anti-spike CD8.

V gave up 3 bases and J gave up 1 base, with 6 bases separating them. CDR3 length equals 13 residues. The V gene's germline CDR1 is KGHSH and CDR2 LQKENI. TCRdb used MiXCR to reprocess the 5' RACE reads, holding one entry per CDR3 protein. The sample records 69,000 or so distinct CDR3 sequences, approximately 13% being singletons. The TCR originated in an adult who was a healthcare worker with PCR-confirmed SARS-CoV-2 infection or an uninfected control (not recorded which). V gene TRBV18 combines with J gene TRBJ1-1; no reliable D call. Material for sequencing was whole blood. The CDR3 region has the DNA TGTGCCAGCTCACCGGGTTGGAACACTGAAGCTTTCTTT. Translation gives CASSPGWNTEAFF. The whole variable domain, remainder taken from reference TRBV18 and TRBJ1-1, is NAGVMQNPRHLVRRRGQEARLRCSPMKGHSHVYWYRQLPEEGLKFMVYLQKENIIDESGMPKERFSAEFPKEGPSILRIQQVVRGDSAAYFCASSPGWNTEAFFGQGTRLTVV.